This TCR beta chain derives from a study of blood T cell repertoires in COVID-19 (TCRdb year 2020). With respect to the entire study: The collaborator samples originated in the United States, Italy and Spain and spanned the acute and convalescent phases of COVID-19. Samples were obtained from the ongoing ImmuneRACE study (first 160 participants) and from about 1,300 subjects provided by 6 global collaborators. Nearly every sample came with metadata listing a de-identified subject ID, COVID-19 status, age in years and sex. Deeply sampled blood TCRbeta repertoires from subjects exposed to, actively infected with, or recovered from COVID-19 were included in the dataset. Where available, HLA class I and class II types were obtained from metadata supplied by the sample provider rather than from assay-based typing. The material from the prospective study consisted of cDNA or gDNA derived from T cells, B-cell-depleted T cells, or PBMCs. A freely available public database, intended as a resource for researchers studying the immune response to SARS-CoV-2, is where the repertoires were released. Points the paper makes about the study in general: Clinical and demographic metadata were provided uncurated, with the amount varying by source and participant.

TCRbeta CDR3 regions were amplified from genomic DNA using the immunoSEQ Assay, a bias-controlled multiplex PCR. Per the source publication's procedure: The number of nucleated cells in each sample was estimated by amplification of reference gene primers within the assay. Sequence reads were collapsed and filtered to measure the absolute abundance of every unique TCRbeta CDR3 rearrangement. For each sample, productive Simpson clonality was calculated as the square root of Simpson's diversity index over productive rearrangements. The source is immuneACCESS, and TCRdb retained only in-frame sequences with V and J called. Part of the clones is not carried over; for the studies checked, unresolved V genes explain less than half of this, and the remainder is unexplained. V, J and clone size are those of that table, while D and trimming were read from the DNA. Here the sample has around 300,000 clones; roughly 88% occur a single time. Clones ranked in the top ten supply approximately 4% of the sample.

Each collaborating institution followed its own protocols to collect whole blood in K2EDTA tubes. For TCRbeta analysis, collaborator samples were shipped as frozen whole blood, as isolated PBMCs, or as DNA extracted from either sample type. CDR1 is given as SGHTA and CDR2 as FQGNSA, both from the germline V gene. Trimming leaves V shorter by 1 base and J shorter by 2 bases, with the junction holding 0 bases beyond the gene matches. Measured from the cysteine to the phenylalanine, the CDR3 is 15 residues long. The read is trimmed to its CDR3 DNA, 45 bases read in frame from base 1. The table lists this clone with a few counts. It lacks a known antigen. Qualities for individual bases were not recorded, and no much larger clone is one base off.

This receptor was obtained from a woman aged 45-60 years with active or convalescent COVID-19. This sequence uses TRBV7-2 and TRBJ1-3, and TRBD1 aligns with 9 junction nucleotides. The sample comprised peripheral blood. This receptor carries the CDR3 CASSLGTGAGNTIYF. The sequenced DNA: TGTGCCAGCAGCTTAGGGACAGGGGCTGGAAACACCATATATTTT.